The 24 T cell receptor beta chains listed next were all sequenced from one sample in a study of T cell repertoires in cytomegalovirus infection. A single record per CDR3 protein comes from TCRdb applying MiXCR to the reads. Here the sample spans roughly 230,000 distinct CDR3 sequences, about a sixth being singletons. Sequencing was performed on CD8+ T cells from PBMCs. Receptors originate from a human donor in good health (CMV status not recorded). Some clones in this sample may be carry-over from other donors' samples.

The chain couples TRBV2 to TRBJ2-7; D uncertain. The CDR3 covers 12 residues. Deletions cut 7 bases from V and 3 bases from J, with 10 bases between. CDR1 is SNHLY, CDR2 FYNNEI, per germline. The chain's CDR3 is CASKGSLYEQYF. The CDR3 DNA follows: TGTGCCAGCAAGGGCAGCCTCTACGAGCAGTACTTC.

In this sample, this clonotype turned up a few times. The rearrangement joins TRBV2 to TRBJ2-3; D might be TRBD2 (7 bases). This CDR3 spans 12 amino acids. Germline lookup yields CDR1 SNHLY and CDR2 FYNNEI. Trimming cost V 6 bases and J 9 bases, with 13 bases left between them. As DNA, the CDR3 is TGTGCCAGCAGAGGGGGGGTCAGAACGCAGTATTTT. Its protein product is CASRGGVRTQYF.

Many counts were recorded for this clonotype. V usage is TRBV7-8 and J usage is TRBJ2-7; D ambiguous. Germline V lookup: CDR1 SGHVS, CDR2 FQNEAQ. The CDR3 totals 12 residues. V lost 5 bases and J 5 bases, leaving 10 bases between the germline ends. The CDR3 loop is CASSPSRNEQYF. CDR3 bases: TGTGCCAGCAGCCCCTCTCGAAACGAGCAGTACTTC. Complete variable domain (other parts from reference TRBV7-8 and TRBJ2-7): GAGVSQSPRYKVAKRGQDVALRCDPISGHVSLFWYQQALGQGPEFLTYFQNEAQLDKSGLPSDRFFAERPEGSVSTLKIQRTQQEDSAVYLCASSPSRNEQYFGPGTRLTVT.

The rearrangement joins TRBV24-1 to TRBJ2-1; D uncertain. V lost 1 base to trimming and J lost 0 bases, with 12 bases between them. The CDR3 sequence is 17 residues long. Germline CDR1 and CDR2: KGHDR and SFDVKD. The CDR3 is CATSDFSPASSYNEQFF. The CDR3 DNA reads as TGTGCCACCAGTGATTTTTCCCCAGCAAGCTCCTACAATGAGCAGTTCTTC.

This clonotype was seen at least ten times. The gene calls are TRBV7-9 and TRBJ2-1, with 15 bases aligning to TRBD2. This CDR3 spans 22 amino acids. Unmatched junction bases numbered 17, after V lost 5 bases and J lost 0 bases. Germline V gene lookup returns CDR1 SEHNR and CDR2 FQNEAQ (reference sequence). The DNA for the CDR3 is TGTGCCAGCAGCCCAAGATTACCTTCCGGGACTAGCGGGGGGAACTCCTACAATGAGCAGTTCTTC. Amino acids: CASSPRLPSGTSGGNSYNEQFF.

This clonotype was observed a few times. The V call is TRBV5-1, the J call TRBJ1-2; no reliable D call. V lost 4 bases and J 0 bases, leaving 10 bases between the germline ends. The germline CDR1 and CDR2 sequences are SGHRS and YFSETQ. The CDR3 spans 14 residues. CDR3 protein: CASSGESPNYGYTF. The CDR3 nucleotides read TGCGCCAGCAGCGGGGAGTCTCCTAACTATGGCTACACCTTC.

This chain links TRBV19 with TRBJ2-7, with 9 bases aligning to TRBD1. This CDR3 comprises 14 residues. Germline V lookup: CDR1 LNHDA, CDR2 SQIVND (reference sequence). J was trimmed by 3 bases and V by 10 bases; bases with no gene match: 10. The CDR3: CATRRTGDLYEQYF. CDR3 in DNA: TGTGCCACCCGCCGGACAGGGGACCTCTACGAGCAGTACTTC.

This sequence joins TRBV20-1 and TRBJ2-1; 11 bases are shared with TRBD2. CDR3 length: 22 residues. Germline lookup yields CDR1 DFQATT and CDR2 SNEGSKA (reference sequence). V trimming: 1 base; J trimming: 10 bases; junction bases outside the gene matches: 30. DNA for the CDR3: TGCAGTGCTAGAGCCCTCCCGGAGACTAGCGGGACCTCCTTCCTACAACGTGAGGAGCAGTTCTTC. As protein: CSARALPETSGTSFLQREEQFF.

This clonotype was seen a handful of times. The CDR3 loop is CASRGSWETQYF. For the CDR3, the DNA is TGTGCCAGCAGGGGCAGTTGGGAGACCCAGTACTTC. This rearrangement joins TRBV2 to TRBJ2-5; D gene uncertain. The CDR3 is 12 amino acids. CDR1 and CDR2 from the germline V gene are SNHLY and FYNNEI. The V end was cut by 6 bases, the J end by 5 bases, with 10 bases between.

This clonotype appeared a few times. The V and J genes are TRBV5-6 and TRBJ2-6, with D unclear. V lost 4 bases, J lost 0 bases, and 11 bases lay in between. This CDR3 spans 16 amino acids. The germline gives CDR1 SGHDT, CDR2 YYEEEE. The CDR3 protein is CASSPLAVSGANVLTF. The DNA of the CDR3 is TGTGCCAGCAGCCCCCTGGCGGTCTCTGGGGCCAACGTCCTGACTTTC.

This clonotype has only a few counts. The chain recombines TRBV4-1 with TRBJ1-5, with 7 bases fitting TRBD1. CDR3 length equals 16 residues. The V gene end was trimmed by 3 bases and the J gene end by 2 bases; junction bases not matched to a gene: 7. The germline CDR1 and CDR2 sequences are MGHRA and YSYEKL. The CDR3 DNA sequence: TGCGCCAGCAGCCAGCTACAGGGGATCGGCAATCAGCCCCAGCATTTT. Translated, it gives CASSQLQGIGNQPQHF.

The sample holds many counts of this clonotype. This rearrangement joins TRBV28 to TRBJ2-7, with no clear D. Trimming removed 5 bases at V and 2 bases at J, with 4 bases between. CDR3 length equals 11 residues. Per germline, CDR1 MDHEN and CDR2 SYDVKM. The CDR3 nucleotides are TGTGCCAGCAGTGCGCCCTACGAGCAGTACTTC. This sequence encodes CASSAPYEQYF. Complete variable domain (other parts from reference TRBV28 and TRBJ2-7): DVKVTQSSRYLVKRTGEKVFLECVQDMDHENMFWYRQDPGLGLRLIYFSYDVKMKEKGDIPEGYSVSREKKERFSLILESASTNQTSMYLCASSAPYEQYFGPGTRLTVT.

This clonotype was seen repeatedly, ten times or more. The rearrangement joins TRBV12-3 or TRBV12-4 to TRBJ2-7; 7 bases are shared with TRBD2. CDR3 length: 16 amino acids. V was clipped by 5 bases and J by 3 bases; unmatched bases: 13. The DNA for the CDR3 is TGTGCCAGCAGTCCCCCCAGCGGGGTGAATGGCTACGAGCAGTACTTC. Translated, it gives CASSPPSGVNGYEQYF.

This clonotype was observed at least ten times. This chain connects TRBV7-8 to TRBJ2-6; tentatively, D is TRBD1 (6 bases). Germline V gives CDR1 SGHVS, CDR2 FQNEAQ. Trimming stripped 1 base from V and 0 bases from J, with 13 bases between. The CDR3 contains 18 residues. CDR3 sequence reads: CASSLGWTVLSGANVLTF. The CDR3 nucleotides read TGTGCCAGCAGCTTAGGCTGGACAGTTCTCTCTGGGGCCAACGTCCTGACTTTC.

In its sample, this clonotype was seen many times. The V and J genes are TRBV7-2 and TRBJ2-2, with D possibly called TRBD1 or TRBD2 (6 bases each). The germline V gene encodes CDR1 SGHTA and CDR2 FQGNSA. Trimming cost V 1 base and J 3 bases, with 18 bases left between them. This CDR3 has 18 amino acids. CDR3 nucleotides: TGTGCCAGCAGCTTAGATATGATGGGGGGCCCGGACACCGGGGAGCTGTTTTTT. As protein: CASSLDMMGGPDTGELFF.

This clonotype was observed a few times. The chain couples TRBV4-1 to TRBJ2-7; 7 bases map to TRBD1. Per germline, CDR1 MGHRA and CDR2 YSYEKL. Trimming took 3 bases from V and 1 from J; bases not matched to a gene: 15. The CDR3 spans 18 residues. The CDR3 DNA reads TGCGCCAGCAGCCATCTAATACCGCAACCGGGACAGTCCTACGAGCAGTACTTC. Residues: CASSHLIPQPGQSYEQYF.

This clonotype came up a few times. CDR3 DNA sequence: TGTGCCAGCAGCCGGTCGGGGTTAGGTGGAGATACGCAGTATTTT. It specifies CASSRSGLGGDTQYF. This chain uses TRBV5-4 with TRBJ2-3; tentative D call: TRBD2 (5 bases). Germline V gives CDR1 SGHNT, CDR2 YYREEE (reference sequence). This CDR3 is built from 15 residues. V was trimmed by 4 bases and J by 5 bases, leaving 17 bases between them.

The V and J genes are TRBV28 and TRBJ2-5; TRBD1 is a possible D gene (6 bases). Germline V gene lookup returns CDR1 MDHEN and CDR2 SYDVKM. The germline V and J ends were trimmed by 2 bases and 2 bases, with 12 bases remaining between them. This CDR3 is 15 amino acids long. The CDR3 bases are TGTGCCAGCAGTTTAGGGCCGACAGGTCAAGAGACCCAGTACTTC. The encoded protein is CASSLGPTGQETQYF.

This clonotype was seen at least ten times. This chain uses TRBV6-2 or TRBV6-3 with TRBJ2-1, with 8 positions matching TRBD2. The junction had 5 bases not matched to a gene; V was cut back by 0 bases and J by 7 bases. The CDR3 contains 15 residues. The germline V gene encodes CDR1 MNHEY and CDR2 SVGEGT. The CDR3 is CASSYSKRGTNEQFF. CDR3 nucleotide sequence: TGTGCCAGCAGTTACTCGAAGCGGGGGACGAATGAGCAGTTCTTC.

In this sample, this clonotype turned up many times. J is TRBJ2-7 and V is TRBV10-3; D is unclear. This CDR3 spans 12 amino acids. V dropped 2 bases and J dropped 7 bases, with 9 bases sitting between them. The germline CDR1 and CDR2 sequences are ENHRY and SYGVKD. Written as DNA, the CDR3 is TGTGCCATCAGTGAGATAACAGATGAGCAGTACTTC. Its protein product is CAISEITDEQYF.

V is TRBV4-1 and J is TRBJ2-2; 9 nucleotides match TRBD1. Germline assignment: CDR1 MGHRA and CDR2 YSYEKL. Trimming cost V 3 bases and J 5 bases; bases outside gene matches: 4. The CDR3 has 15 amino acids. CDR3 in amino acids: CASSQGTGKTGELFF. CDR3 sequence (DNA): TGCGCCAGCAGCCAGGGGACAGGGAAGACCGGGGAGCTGTTTTTT.

The rearrangement uses TRBV12-3 or TRBV12-4 and TRBJ2-1; D remains unclear. The CDR3 consists of 12 residues. V shed 4 bases and J shed 6 bases, with 7 bases lying between them. CDR3 sequence: CASSSGVNEQFF. For the CDR3, the DNA is TGTGCCAGCAGTTCTGGGGTCAATGAGCAGTTCTTC.

In this sample, this clonotype turned up a few times. The V gene is TRBV15, the J gene TRBJ2-1; 7 bases line up with TRBD1. The CDR3 runs 13 residues. Germline CDR1 LNHNV, CDR2 YYDKDF (reference sequence). V lost 4 bases to trimming and J lost 5 bases; unmatched junction nucleotides: 2. The CDR3, as DNA: TGTGCCACCAGCACGGACAGGAACAATGAGCAGTTCTTC. Amino acid sequence: CATSTDRNNEQFF.

This clonotype was observed at least ten times. V gene TRBV7-2 combines with J gene TRBJ1-2, with D unclear. CDR3 length: 15 residues. The germline V gene encodes CDR1 SGHTA and CDR2 FQGNSA. Trimming took 5 bases from V and 3 from J, leaving 16 bases between them. The CDR3 DNA reads as TGTGCCAGCAGCCCAAACCTGGGGTCCCACTATGGCTACACCTTC. It encodes CASSPNLGSHYGYTF.